These 21 T cell receptor beta chains were all obtained from the same sample, sequenced in a study of T-cell memory formation after mild COVID-19 (dated by TCRdb to the early 2020s). The library came from 5' RACE. The instrument given in TCRdb is Illumina NovaSeq 6000. In-frame beta chains were kept once TCRdb had trimmed the public reads at Q25 with fastp and called clones with MiXCR. Rows matching on CDR3 protein sequence are summarized as one entry with the most common DNA and genes. The sample table shows 150,000 to 200,000 distinct CDR3 sequences, and about an eighth are seen once. The ten largest clones add up to 2.5% to 3.5% of the sample. The specimen was PBMCs or a T cell subset sorted from them (not recorded which). These receptors were obtained from a young man who had mild COVID-19 (a few samples of this study predate the infection). The sample titles of this study are shuffled in the database, so cell type and time point are left out; the donor was told from shared clones.

This clonotype was seen repeatedly, ten times or more. The chain carries TRBV9 and TRBJ1-6, with a tentative D call TRBD1 (6 bases). The germline gives CDR1 SGDLS, CDR2 YYNGEE. Trimming took 2 bases from V and 14 from J, leaving 20 bases between them. The CDR3 extends over 15 amino acids. The CDR3 nucleotides are TGTGCCAGCAGCGTTTCGTCGGCGCTTGACAGGTCCCTCCACTTT. This gives the protein CASSVSSALDRSLHF.

The chain joins TRBV6-1 to TRBJ2-1, with TRBD1 as a possible D gene (6 bases). V lost 6 bases and J lost 1, with 7 bases in between. In germline, CDR1 is MNHNS, CDR2 SASEGT. This CDR3 is 13 amino acids long. The CDR3 is CASRQGSYNEQFF. The CDR3 DNA reads TGTGCCAGCAGGCAGGGGTCCTACAATGAGCAGTTCTTC.

The rearrangement links TRBV12-3 or TRBV12-4 to TRBJ1-4, with 9 nucleotides matching TRBD1. V shed 11 bases and J 8 bases; nucleotides not matched to a gene: 3. The CDR3 totals 11 residues. The CDR3 region has the DNA TGTGCCGACAGGGGGGACGAAAAACTGTTTTTT. It specifies CADRGDEKLFF.

The chain combines TRBV6-5 with TRBJ1-2, with unresolved D. V lost 2 bases to trimming and J lost 4 bases, with 8 bases between them. This CDR3 is built from 13 residues. The germline CDR1 and CDR2 sequences are MNHEY and SVGAGI. The CDR3 sequence: CASSYRRTYGYTF. CDR3 coding DNA: TGTGCCAGCAGTTACAGGAGAACCTATGGCTACACCTTC.

CDR3 loop: CASSLATVASGGVFTQYF. CDR3 nucleotides: TGTGCCAGCAGCTTAGCGACCGTGGCTAGCGGGGGTGTGTTTACGCAGTATTTT. The chain combines TRBV7-2 with TRBJ2-3; TRBD2 matches 10 bases. CDR3 length: 18 residues. The J segment lost 8 bases and the V segment lost 0 bases, leaving 14 bases of the junction unmatched. The germline V gene has CDR1 SGHTA and CDR2 FQGNSA.

The sample holds a few counts of this clonotype. A read error may produce the germline difference seen at one junction end. The chain carries TRBV5-1 and TRBJ1-1; 8 bases align to TRBD1. The CDR3 spans 16 residues. The germline CDR1 and CDR2 sequences are SGHRS and YFSETQ. The CDR3 sequence is CASRVGQGALKTEAFF. Written as DNA, the CDR3 is TGCGCCAGCCGGGTGGGGCAGGGGGCTTTGAAGACTGAAGCTTTCTTT.

The genes are TRBV7-9 and TRBJ1-1; D is unresolved. Germline lookup yields CDR1 SEHNR and CDR2 FQNEAQ (reference sequence). The CDR3 is made up of 13 amino acids. Trimming removed 2 bases at V and 1 base at J, with 5 bases between. The CDR3 sequence: CASSLQANTEAFF. In nucleotides, the CDR3 is TGTGCCAGCAGCTTACAGGCGAACACTGAAGCTTTCTTT. The full variable domain, with the rest looked up from reference TRBV7-9 and TRBJ1-1, is DTGVSQNPRHKITKRGQNVTFRCDPISEHNRLYWYRQTLGQGPEFLTYFQNEAQLEKSRLLSDRFSAERPKGSFSTLEIQRTEQGDSAMYLCASSLQANTEAFFGQGTRLTVV.

This clonotype was recorded at least ten times. The rearrangement joins TRBV11-2 to TRBJ2-2; D is unclear. V lost 0 bases, J lost 5 bases, and 4 bases lay in between. The CDR3 spans 13 residues. CDR1 is SGHAT, CDR2 FQNNGV, per germline. The CDR3 here is CASSLDRTGELFF. DNA of the CDR3: TGTGCCAGCAGCTTAGATCGAACCGGGGAGCTGTTTTTT.

There are a few counts of this clonotype. This chain's CDR3 is CSVALGQAQYF. CDR3 sequence (DNA): TGCAGCGTTGCCCTCGGACAGGCACAGTACTTC. This chain links TRBV29-1 with TRBJ2-7, with 7 bases aligning to TRBD1. CDR3 length: 11 residues. V trimming: 4 bases; J trimming: 10 bases; junction bases outside the gene matches: 7. In germline, CDR1 is SQVTM, CDR2 ANQGSEA.

This clonotype was counted only a few times. The V and J genes are TRBV5-4 and TRBJ1-1; D is undetermined. V lost 4 bases and J 3 bases, leaving 10 bases between the germline ends. The CDR3 length is 13 residues. The germline V gene encodes CDR1 SGHNT and CDR2 YYREEE (reference sequence). The CDR3 reads CASSPTADTEAFF. The CDR3 DNA reads TGTGCCAGCAGCCCGACGGCCGACACTGAAGCTTTCTTT.

The chain employs TRBV7-8 and TRBJ1-6; no clear D. CDR3 length equals 13 residues. Deletions cut 1 base from V and 7 bases from J, with 5 bases between. Per germline, CDR1 SGHVS and CDR2 FQNEAQ. CDR3 nucleotides: TGTGCCAGCAGCTTAGACCCCAATTCACCCCTCCACTTT. Its translation is CASSLDPNSPLHF. The entire variable domain, with the rest obtained from reference TRBV7-8 and TRBJ1-6, is as follows: GAGVSQSPRYKVAKRGQDVALRCDPISGHVSLFWYQQALGQGPEFLTYFQNEAQLDKSGLPSDRFFAERPEGSVSTLKIQRTQQEDSAVYLCASSLDPNSPLHFGNGTRLTVT.

The sample holds a few counts of this clonotype. This rearrangement joins TRBV6-1 to TRBJ2-3, with TRBD2 matching 15 bases. The CDR3 has 16 amino acids. Germline lookup yields CDR1 MNHNS and CDR2 SASEGT. Unmatched junction bases numbered 3, after V lost 6 bases and J lost 2 bases. The chain's CDR3 is CASRGLAGGLTDTQYF. For the CDR3, the DNA is TGTGCCAGCAGGGGACTAGCGGGGGGACTCACAGATACGCAGTATTTT.

This clonotype was seen more than once but under ten times. The V and J genes are TRBV5-1 and TRBJ1-5; unclear D gene. CDR3 size: 13 residues. Between the trimmed V and J ends, which lost 3 bases and 9 bases, there was a span of 13 bases. Germline CDR1 is SGHRS and CDR2 is YFSETQ. The DNA for the CDR3 is TGCGCCAGCAGCTCGGACCCCTCTGGGCCCCAGCATTTT. Protein product: CASSSDPSGPQHF.

The genes are TRBV20-1 and TRBJ1-5; D is possibly TRBD1 (6 bases). CDR3 length: 14 residues. The ends were cut back, 5 bases at V and 0 bases at J, with 11 bases in the middle. In germline, CDR1 is DFQATT, CDR2 SNEGSKA (reference sequence). This CDR3 is CSAGTGASNQPQHF. In DNA form, the CDR3 reads TGCAGTGCTGGGACGGGGGCTAGCAATCAGCCCCAGCATTTT.

This clonotype was found many times. The rearrangement joins TRBV18 to TRBJ2-3; D call uncertain. Trimming cost V 3 bases and J 0 bases, with 10 bases left between them. The CDR3 totals 15 residues. CDR1 and CDR2 (germline): KGHSH, LQKENI. In DNA, the CDR3 is TGTGCCAGCTCACCTTTGGATTCTAGCACAGATACGCAGTATTTT. Amino acid sequence: CASSPLDSSTDTQYF.

The chain links TRBV5-6 to TRBJ2-4, with no clear D. The V end was cut by 1 base, the J end by 9 bases, with 5 bases between. The CDR3 runs to 11 residues. CDR1 is SGHDT and CDR2 is YYEEEE in the germline V gene. The CDR3, as DNA: TGTGCCAGCAGCTTGTACGGCATTCAGTACTTC. Its protein product is CASSLYGIQYF.

This clonotype showed up many times. The chain recombines TRBV7-6 with TRBJ2-5; 8 positions agree with TRBD2. V dropped 6 bases and J dropped 2; count of bases not matched to a gene: 8. CDR3 length equals 15 residues. In germline, CDR1 is SGHVS, CDR2 FNYEAQ. CDR3 bases: TGTGCCAGCAGATGGGATTCGGGGGGGCAAGAGACCCAGTACTTC. This sequence encodes CASRWDSGGQETQYF. Together with reference TRBV7-6 and TRBJ2-5, the CDR3 gives the full variable domain: GAGVSQSPRYKVTKRGQDVALRCDPISGHVSLYWYRQALGQGPEFLTYFNYEAQQDKSGLPNDRFSAERPEGSISTLTIQRTEQRDSAMYRCASRWDSGGQETQYFGPGTRLLVL.

This clonotype was counted only a few times. The DNA for the CDR3 is TGTGCCAGCAGTGAATGGAAGGTCGGTCAGCCCCAGCATTTT. This gives the protein CASSEWKVGQPQHF. The genes are TRBV6-2 or TRBV6-3 and TRBJ1-5; unclear D gene. Germline CDR1 is MNHEY and CDR2 is SVGEGT. Trimming shortened V by 5 bases and J by 6 bases, and 14 bases separated the two germline ends. CDR3 size: 14 residues.

This clonotype was seen a few times. The V call is TRBV15, the J call TRBJ1-5; no clear D. The CDR3 extends over 12 amino acids. The V gene lost 0 bases and the J gene lost 11 bases, with 8 bases spanning the gap. Germline values: CDR1 LNHNV, CDR2 YYDKDF (reference sequence). The CDR3 here is CATSRDMGTQHF. CDR3 coding DNA: TGTGCCACCAGCAGAGATATGGGGACCCAGCATTTT.

This clonotype turned up a few times. The rearrangement links TRBV20-1 to TRBJ2-7; D not certain. This CDR3 is 13 amino acids long. Germline CDR1 and CDR2: DFQATT and SNEGSKA (reference sequence). Trimming left V 6 bases short and J 3 bases short, with 15 bases between. The CDR3 reads CSATPGPFYEQYF. The CDR3 DNA reads TGCAGTGCGACTCCGGGCCCCTTCTACGAGCAGTACTTC.

This clonotype was detected only a few times. The gene calls are TRBV14 and TRBJ2-5; tentative D call: TRBD1 (7 bases). Per germline, CDR1 SGHDN and CDR2 FVKESK. The ends were cut back, 0 bases at V and 2 bases at J, with 16 bases in the middle. The CDR3 runs to 17 residues. The CDR3 region is CASSQDVVRDRQETQYF. CDR3 sequence (DNA): TGTGCCAGCAGCCAAGATGTGGTGCGGGACAGACAAGAGACCCAGTACTTC.